Below are 24 T cell receptor beta chains sequenced from a single sample in a study of blood T cell repertoires in COVID-19. The protocol was immunoSEQ multiplex PCR, while the TCRdb copy is restricted to in-frame clones and leaves out a portion. Among 120,000 to 150,000 clones listed, about 85% were seen once. Sequenced sample: PBMCs or T cells enriched from blood (not recorded which). Receptors originate from a middle-aged woman who had recovered from COVID-19.

A word on this clone: The sample holds other DNA sequences that translate to the same CDR3. J is TRBJ2-7 and V is TRBV27; D unresolved. V was trimmed by 2 bases and J by 3 bases, leaving 11 bases between them. The V gene's germline CDR1 is MNHEY and CDR2 SMNVEV (reference sequence). The CDR3 has 14 residues. CDR3 sequence (DNA): TGTGCCAGCAGTTTAGCCGGCGGAAACTACGAGCAGTACTTC. Amino acid sequence: CASSLAGGNYEQYF.

The gene calls are TRBV6-2 or TRBV6-3 and TRBJ1-4, with TRBD1 as a possible D gene (6 bases). In germline, CDR1 is MNHEY, CDR2 SVGEGT. The CDR3 runs to 17 residues. Trimming took 2 bases from V and 3 from J, leaving 16 bases between them. CDR3 nucleotides: TGTGCCAGCAGTTACCCGATATTCCAGGGGTCTAATGAAAAACTGTTTTTT. Protein sequence: CASSYPIFQGSNEKLFF.

This chain joins TRBV5-1 and TRBJ2-5, with D possibly TRBD2 on 6 matching bases. V lost 4 bases and J 3 bases, leaving 13 bases between the germline ends. The V gene's germline CDR1 is SGHRS and CDR2 YFSETQ. This CDR3 has 14 residues. The CDR3 DNA reads TGCGCCAGCAGCCTGGGATGGGGGGAAGAGACCCAGTACTTC. It translates to CASSLGWGEETQYF.

The chain uses TRBV11-1 and TRBJ2-1; D is ambiguous. This CDR3 region has 16 residues. In germline, CDR1 is SGHAT, CDR2 FQDESV (reference sequence). Trimming shortened V by 1 base and J by 0 bases, and 10 bases separated the two germline ends. The CDR3 sequence is CASSLVAGSSYNEQFF. The CDR3 DNA is TGTGCCAGCAGCTTAGTTGCAGGTAGCTCCTACAATGAGCAGTTCTTC. Based on the CDR3 plus reference TRBV11-1 and TRBJ2-1, the full variable domain is EAEVAQSPRYKITEKSQAVAFWCDPISGHATLYWYRQILGQGPELLVQFQDESVVDDSQLPKDRFSAERLKGVDSTLKIQPAELGDSAMYLCASSLVAGSSYNEQFFGPGTRLTVL.

This clone was counted once. J is TRBJ1-1 and V is TRBV19; a possible D gene is TRBD1 (5 bases). The CDR3 is 15 residues long. Per the germline V gene, CDR1 is LNHDA and CDR2 is SQIVND (reference sequence). This CDR3 is CASSLWGVLNTEAFF. In DNA form, the CDR3 reads TGTGCGTCATCTTTATGGGGGGTATTGAACACTGAAGCTTTCTTT.

V and J are TRBV12-5 and TRBJ1-5; 8 bases map to TRBD1. This CDR3 spans 17 amino acids. CDR1 is LGHNT, CDR2 FRNRAP, per germline. Losses at the gene ends were 5 bases for V and 3 bases for J; bases not matched to a gene: 12. The CDR3 DNA reads as TGTGCTAGTGGTATCGACAGGGGTCGGAGTATCAATCAGCCCCAGCATTTT. Encoded protein: CASGIDRGRSINQPQHF.

The V and J genes are TRBV7-9 and TRBJ1-4, with unresolved D. This CDR3 comprises 13 residues. Germline values: CDR1 SEHNR, CDR2 FQNEAQ (reference sequence). With 7 bases removed from V and 7 bases from J, the gap between germline ends came to 13 bases. The CDR3 spells CASTYRTGEKLFF. The DNA for the CDR3 is TGTGCCAGCACATACCGGACTGGTGAAAAACTGTTTTTT.

The CDR3 DNA follows: TGTGCCAGCGGATACTCTAGCGGGAGCTCCTACGAGCAGTACTTC. Its protein is CASGYSSGSSYEQYF. The chain combines TRBV11-2 with TRBJ2-7, with 10 bases identical to TRBD2. From germline, CDR1 is SGHAT and CDR2 FQNNGV. J lost 0 bases, V lost 8 bases, and 7 bases had no gene match. This CDR3 contains 15 residues. The whole variable domain, remainder taken from reference TRBV11-2 and TRBJ2-7, is EAGVAQSPRYKIIEKRQSVAFWCNPISGHATLYWYQQILGQGPKLLIQFQNNGVVDDSQLPKDRFSAERLKGVDSTLKIQPAKLEDSAVYLCASGYSSGSSYEQYFGPGTRLTVT.

The V gene is TRBV5-1, the J gene TRBJ2-3; 7 positions match TRBD1. The CDR3 extends over 18 amino acids. The V and J ends lost 4 bases and 4 bases, in that order; junction bases with no gene match: 18. Germline values: CDR1 SGHRS, CDR2 YFSETQ. DNA for the CDR3: TGCGCCAGCAGCCCAGACCCCCTTACAGGGGAAATTCCAGATACGCAGTATTTT. This codes for CASSPDPLTGEIPDTQYF.

This chain connects TRBV5-1 to TRBJ1-1, with 8 bases identical to TRBD1. Germline lookup yields CDR1 SGHRS and CDR2 YFSETQ. CDR3 size: 15 residues. The junction had 6 bases not matched to a gene; V was cut back by 0 bases and J by 5 bases. CDR3 DNA: TGCGCCAGCAGCTTGGTAGGACAGGGTGGAACTGAAGCTTTCTTT. This encodes CASSLVGQGGTEAFF.

The chain combines TRBV4-2 with TRBJ2-5, with TRBD2 identical over 8 bases. Losses at the gene ends were 4 bases for V and 1 base for J; bases not matched to a gene: 8. From germline, CDR1 is LGHNA and CDR2 YNFKEQ. The CDR3 length is 16 residues. CDR3 in amino acids: CASSPSAGVVQETQYF. Written as DNA, the CDR3 is TGTGCCAGCAGCCCCTCAGCGGGAGTGGTCCAAGAGACCCAGTACTTC.

V usage is TRBV7-9 and J usage is TRBJ1-1; D perhaps matches TRBD1 (6 bases). Germline V gene data show CDR1 as SEHNR and CDR2 as FQNEAQ (reference sequence). The CDR3 spans 15 residues. V shed 3 bases and J shed 1 base, with 12 bases lying between them. The CDR3 is CASSLTEDRNTEAFF. The CDR3 DNA follows: TGTGCCAGCAGCTTGACTGAGGACAGGAACACTGAAGCTTTCTTT.

CDR3 amino acids: CASSQGGGTVYPREQYF. The CDR3 DNA reads TGTGCCAGCAGCCAAGGGGGTGGGACAGTTTACCCGAGGGAGCAGTACTTC. The chain has TRBV3-1 (or the pseudogene TRBV3-2) and TRBJ2-7; 7 bases line up with TRBD1. The CDR3 has 17 amino acids. Germline V gene data show CDR1 as LGHDT and CDR2 as YNNKEL (reference sequence). V lost 1 base, J lost 7 bases, and 16 bases stayed unmatched.

This clone was detected only once. The rearrangement links TRBV6-2 or TRBV6-3 to TRBJ2-5; TRBD1 matches at 9 bases. V shed 0 bases and J 0 bases; nucleotides not matched to a gene: 8. CDR1 and CDR2 from the germline V gene are MNHEY and SVGEGT. The CDR3 extends over 18 amino acids. CDR3 bases: TGTGCCAGCAGTTACTCGGCGGACAGGGGATGGTACCAAGAGACCCAGTACTTC. It yields the protein CASSYSADRGWYQETQYF.

The chain carries TRBV15 and TRBJ2-6; no firm D call. Trimming removed 3 bases from V and 0 bases from J, with 6 bases in between. Germline CDR1 reads LNHNV; CDR2 reads YYDKDF (reference sequence). The CDR3 length is 15 residues. CDR3 coding DNA: TGTGCCACCAGCAGTTTAGACTCTGGGGCCAACGTCCTGACTTTC. The encoded protein is CATSSLDSGANVLTF. Complete variable domain (other parts from reference TRBV15 and TRBJ2-6): DAMVIQNPRYQVTQFGKPVTLSCSQTLNHNVMYWYQQKSSQAPKLLFHYYDKDFNNEADTPDNFQSRRPNTSFCFLDIRSPGLGDTAMYLCATSSLDSGANVLTFGAGSRLTVL.

In the case of this clone: The same CDR3 is also encoded by other DNA sequences in this sample. The rearrangement joins TRBV19 to TRBJ1-1; tentatively, D is TRBD1 (6 bases). The CDR3 is 11 residues long. Trimming removed 4 bases from V and 8 bases from J, with 8 bases in between. CDR1 LNHDA and CDR2 SQIVND come from the germline V gene (reference sequence). The CDR3 loop reads CASSRGTEAFF. The CDR3, as DNA: TGTGCCAGTAGTAGAGGGACAGAAGCTTTCTTT.

The chain uses TRBV27 and TRBJ2-3; TRBD2 matches 8 bases. This CDR3 has 13 amino acids. Germline-derived CDR1 and CDR2 are MNHEY and SMNVEV (reference sequence). Germline trimming cut 9 bases from V and 7 bases from J; bases unmatched to any gene: 9. The CDR3 nucleotides read TGTGCCAGTATATCGGGGGGGGGAAATACGCAGTATTTT. This encodes CASISGGGNTQYF.

V and J are TRBV7-8 and TRBJ2-1, with D perhaps matching TRBD1 (7 bases). The CDR3 runs to 16 residues. The V gene lost 0 bases and the J gene lost 3 bases, with 12 bases spanning the gap. Germline-derived CDR1 and CDR2 are SGHVS and FQNEAQ. In DNA form, the CDR3 reads TGTGCCAGCAGCTTAGCAGGGCAGGGGGGCTACAATGAGCAGTTCTTC. Amino acids: CASSLAGQGGYNEQFF.

This chain joins TRBV15 and TRBJ1-4, with D possibly being TRBD1 (6 bases). V was clipped by 0 bases and J by 5 bases, with 13 bases between them. The germline V gene encodes CDR1 LNHNV and CDR2 YYDKDF (reference sequence). This CDR3 has 16 residues. The CDR3 DNA follows: TGTGCCACCAGCAGAGATCGGACAGTGAAGAATGAAAAACTGTTTTTT. This gives the protein CATSRDRTVKNEKLFF. Full variable domain (missing parts from reference TRBV15 and TRBJ1-4): DAMVIQNPRYQVTQFGKPVTLSCSQTLNHNVMYWYQQKSSQAPKLLFHYYDKDFNNEADTPDNFQSRRPNTSFCFLDIRSPGLGDTAMYLCATSRDRTVKNEKLFFGSGTQLSVL.

This clone was detected only once. V and J are TRBV6-7 and TRBJ1-5, with a possible D match to TRBD1 (6 bases). TRBV6-7 is an ORF, and what it does is uncertain. The CDR3 is 15 residues long. Trimming took 7 bases from V and 3 from J, leaving 16 bases between them. CDR3 in DNA: TGTGCCAGCACCCGGACAGCGAACTCCAATCAGCCCCAGCATTTT. Its protein is CASTRTANSNQPQHF.

The chain carries TRBV29-1 and TRBJ1-3, with a possible D match to TRBD1 (5 bases). With 7 bases removed from V and 1 base from J, the gap between germline ends came to 14 bases. This CDR3 is built from 14 residues. Germline CDR1 and CDR2: SQVTM and ANQGSEA. Here the CDR3 reads CSALDRASGNTIYF. For the CDR3, the DNA is TGCAGCGCTCTAGACAGAGCTTCTGGAAACACCATATATTTT.

V gene TRBV20-1 combines with J gene TRBJ1-2, with D uncertain. This CDR3 has 13 residues. Trimming stripped 3 bases from V and 5 bases from J, with 13 bases between. The V gene's germline CDR1 is DFQATT and CDR2 SNEGSKA (reference sequence). The CDR3 bases are TGCAGTGCTAGTCTCGCAGGTAGATATGGCTACACCTTC. Translated: CSASLAGRYGYTF.

This clone was counted between two and nine times. CDR3 nucleotides: TGTGCCAGCGTCGCGGGAGGGGTAGCGGAGCCTTACCGCCAAGAGACCCAGTACTTC. It codes for CASVAGGVAEPYRQETQYF. The V call is TRBV11-2, the J call TRBJ2-5; 9 nucleotides agree with TRBD2. The germline gives CDR1 SGHAT, CDR2 FQNNGV. The V segment lost 8 bases and the J segment 1 base; nucleotides outside the gene matches: 20. The length of the CDR3 is 19 residues.

This rearrangement joins TRBV5-1 to TRBJ1-1; a weak D match, TRBD1 (6 bases). Trimming left V 4 bases short and J 0 bases short, with 13 bases between. Per the germline V gene, CDR1 is SGHRS and CDR2 is YFSETQ. The CDR3 totals 15 residues. The chain's CDR3 is CASSKETGMNTEAFF. The CDR3 nucleotides read TGCGCCAGCAGCAAGGAGACAGGTATGAACACTGAAGCTTTCTTT. Full variable domain (rest looked up from reference TRBV5-1 and TRBJ1-1): KAGVTQTPRYLIKTRGQQVTLSCSPISGHRSVSWYQQTPGQGLQFLFEYFSETQRNKGNFPGRFSGRQFSNSRSEMNVSTLELGDSALYLCASSKETGMNTEAFFGQGTRLTVV.